One sample yielded the 32 T cell receptor beta chains listed below, sequenced in a study of vaccination effects on CD4 cells after COVID-19. These receptors' antigens are unknown. ViraFEST expansion of antigen-specific CD4+ T cells with viral peptide pools preceded sequencing. Having been cultured for about 10 days, the cells underwent CD4+ T cell isolation. Participants were given two doses of BNT162b2 or mRNA-1273 vaccine. Some clones are missing from TCRdb's copy, which holds only in-frame ones; the method was immunoSEQ multiplex PCR. The data hold some 11,000 clones, with approximately 71% observed a single time. Source: CD4+ T cells from PBMCs cultured with SARS-CoV-2 spike peptides, taken after COVID-19 vaccination. All receptors derive from a human donor who received a COVID-19 vaccine.

This clone is large (0.1 to 1%) by share. Other DNA sequences in the same sample also yield this CDR3. The rearrangement uses TRBV3-1 (or the pseudogene TRBV3-2) and TRBJ2-7, with 9 bases fitting TRBD2. Germline assignment: CDR1 LGHDT and CDR2 YNNKEL (reference sequence). This CDR3 has 14 amino acids. V gave up 4 bases and J gave up 6 bases; unmatched junction bases: 7. CDR3 amino acids: CASSPAGGRGEQYF. In DNA, the CDR3 is TGTGCCAGCAGCCCAGCGGGAGGCAGAGGCGAGCAGTACTTC.

The chain carries TRBV4-2 and TRBJ2-2; TRBD2 might be the D (6 bases). Germline assignment: CDR1 LGHNA and CDR2 YNFKEQ. The CDR3 loop spans 16 amino acids. V lost 4 bases, J lost 4 bases, and 16 bases lay in between. The CDR3 DNA follows: TGTGCCAGCAGCCTAAGAACCGGGACTCCCACCGGGGAGCTGTTTTTT. Encoded protein: CASSLRTGTPTGELFF.

The chain recombines TRBV18 with TRBJ2-7; the D is unclear. The CDR3 covers 14 residues. Germline assignment: CDR1 KGHSH and CDR2 LQKENI. V lost 4 bases and J lost 3, with 13 bases in between. This chain's CDR3 is CASSRTSSYYEQYF. CDR3 nucleotides: TGTGCCAGCTCACGTACATCATCTTACTACGAGCAGTACTTC.

This clone was seen only a few times. This rearrangement joins TRBV7-9 to TRBJ2-3, with TRBD2 matching over 11 bases. Trimming cost V 4 bases and J 2 bases; bases outside gene matches: 2. Germline CDR1 reads SEHNR; CDR2 reads FQNEAQ (reference sequence). The length of the CDR3 is 15 residues. The CDR3 loop is CASSSGLADTDTQYF. CDR3 bases: TGTGCCAGCAGCTCGGGACTAGCGGACACAGATACGCAGTATTTT. Complete variable domain (other parts from reference TRBV7-9 and TRBJ2-3): DTGVSQNPRHKITKRGQNVTFRCDPISEHNRLYWYRQTLGQGPEFLTYFQNEAQLEKSRLLSDRFSAERPKGSFSTLEIQRTEQGDSAMYLCASSSGLADTDTQYFGPGTRLTVL.

The chain employs TRBV14 and TRBJ2-1; the match to TRBD2 covers 12 bases. J lost 4 bases, V lost 6 bases, and 4 bases had no gene match. This CDR3 has 15 residues. Germline CDR1 and CDR2: SGHDN and FVKESK. Written as DNA, the CDR3 is TGTGCCAGCAGGTCGACTAGCGGGAGTTACAATGAGCAGTTCTTC. Its protein is CASRSTSGSYNEQFF.

The chain is built from TRBV15 and TRBJ2-2, with D perhaps TRBD1 or TRBD2 (5 bases each). V lost 0 bases to trimming and J lost 7 bases, with 15 bases between them. CDR1 LNHNV and CDR2 YYDKDF come from the germline V gene (reference sequence). This CDR3 spans 16 amino acids. CDR3 protein: CATSRDRRGAGGELFF. DNA for the CDR3: TGTGCCACCAGCAGAGATCGGAGAGGGGCAGGCGGGGAGCTGTTTTTT. Variable domain in full (rest from reference TRBV15 and TRBJ2-2): DAMVIQNPRYQVTQFGKPVTLSCSQTLNHNVMYWYQQKSSQAPKLLFHYYDKDFNNEADTPDNFQSRRPNTSFCFLDIRSPGLGDTAMYLCATSRDRRGAGGELFFGEGSRLTVL.

The chain is built from TRBV9 and TRBJ1-2; D perhaps matches TRBD1 (6 bases). The germline V gene has CDR1 SGDLS and CDR2 YYNGEE. Trimming cost V 6 bases and J 4 bases, with 16 bases left between them. The CDR3 sequence is 14 residues long. Here the CDR3 DNA reads TGTGCCAGCACCGCGGGCAGGGGCCCCTATGGCTACACCTTC. Amino acids: CASTAGRGPYGYTF. The full variable domain, in which reference TRBV9 and TRBJ1-2 provide the parts outside the CDR3, is DSGVTQTPKHLITATGQRVTLRCSPRSGDLSVYWYQQSLDQGLQFLIQYYNGEERAKGNILERFSAQQFPDLHSELNLSSLELGDSALYFCASTAGRGPYGYTFGSGTRLTVV.

The chain joins TRBV4-2 to TRBJ1-5; the match to TRBD1 covers 11 bases. The V gene end was trimmed by 2 bases and the J gene end by 6 bases; junction bases not matched to a gene: 6. Germline CDR1 is LGHNA and CDR2 is YNFKEQ. The CDR3 covers 16 residues. The CDR3 loop is CASSQKTGTGGQPQHF. The CDR3 nucleotides read TGTGCCAGCAGCCAAAAAACCGGGACAGGGGGTCAGCCCCAGCATTTT.

The sample holds one count of this clone. The rearrangement uses TRBV9 and TRBJ2-2; TRBD1 aligns across 10 bases. CDR1 SGDLS and CDR2 YYNGEE come from the germline V gene. The CDR3 runs 15 residues. The J segment lost 2 bases and the V segment lost 4 bases, leaving 2 bases of the junction unmatched. The CDR3 coding sequence is TGTGCCAGCAGCAGGACAGGGGGAAACACCGGGGAGCTGTTTTTT. Protein sequence: CASSRTGGNTGELFF.

The chain combines TRBV7-9 with TRBJ1-2, with TRBD1 matching 7 bases. The germline V gene encodes CDR1 SEHNR and CDR2 FQNEAQ (reference sequence). V lost 3 bases to trimming and J lost 2 bases; unmatched junction nucleotides: 3. CDR3 length: 14 residues. The CDR3 here is CASSFYRGNYGYTF. The CDR3 nucleotides are TGTGCCAGCAGCTTCTACAGGGGCAACTATGGCTACACCTTC.

The chain has TRBV4-1 and TRBJ1-1; TRBD1 aligns across 9 bases. Germline CDR1 is MGHRA and CDR2 is YSYEKL. The V segment lost 1 base and the J segment 7 bases; nucleotides outside the gene matches: 19. CDR3 size: 19 residues. CDR3: CASSQGAGTGTTWVGEAFF. In DNA form, the CDR3 reads TGCGCCAGCAGCCAAGGTGCCGGGACAGGGACAACCTGGGTGGGTGAAGCTTTCTTT.

The rearrangement uses TRBV19 and TRBJ2-2; TRBD2 is a possible D gene (6 bases). Germline CDR1 is LNHDA and CDR2 is SQIVND (reference sequence). The CDR3 is 16 residues long. V was cut by 7 bases and J by 5 bases, with 20 bases left in between. This CDR3 is CASTRRGILRTGELFF. CDR3 DNA sequence: TGTGCCAGTACACGACGGGGGATCCTCAGAACCGGGGAGCTGTTTTTT.

The CDR3 region has the DNA TGCGCCAGCAGCCAAGTGGGGGGGACCCAGTACTTC. Protein: CASSQVGGTQYF. The J gene is TRBJ2-5, the V gene TRBV4-1; D is perhaps TRBD2 (6 bases). V gave up 1 base and J gave up 7 bases, with 7 bases separating them. The CDR3 covers 12 residues. Germline lookup yields CDR1 MGHRA and CDR2 YSYEKL.

This rearrangement joins TRBV4-1 to TRBJ2-3; no clear D gene. The CDR3 runs 17 residues. The germline gives CDR1 MGHRA, CDR2 YSYEKL. The V end lost 5 bases, the J end lost 0 bases, and 18 bases lay between the germline ends. The CDR3 protein is CASSSLSLGGSTDTQYF. The CDR3 DNA sequence: TGCGCCAGCAGCTCCCTCTCTCTTGGCGGTAGCACAGATACGCAGTATTTT.

The chain uses TRBV25-1 and TRBJ1-2; 8 bases match TRBD1. This CDR3 region has 14 residues. J lost 6 bases, V lost 2 bases, and 5 bases had no gene match. CDR1 is MGHDK and CDR2 is SYGVNS in the germline V gene. CDR3: CASSEPGRGHGYTF. In nucleotides, the CDR3 is TGTGCCAGCAGTGAACCCGGCAGGGGGCATGGCTACACCTTC.

This sequence joins TRBV4-3 and TRBJ2-7; D is perhaps TRBD1 or TRBD2 (5 bases each). The CDR3 extends over 15 amino acids. The germline V gene encodes CDR1 LGHNA and CDR2 YSLEER. Trimming removed 4 bases at V and 3 bases at J, with 16 bases between. The CDR3 nucleotides are TGCGCCAGCAGCCCTACAGGAGCGGAACTCTACGAGCAGTACTTC. Translation: CASSPTGAELYEQYF.

This clone was seen only once. J is TRBJ1-1 and V is TRBV5-4; D possibly corresponds to TRBD1 (5 bases). The germline gives CDR1 SGHNT, CDR2 YYREEE (reference sequence). CDR3 size: 17 residues. The V end lost 4 bases, the J end lost 0 bases, and 19 bases lay between the germline ends. CDR3 DNA: TGTGCCAGCAGCCCTCCCCCGGGGGGAGGGGTGAACACTGAAGCTTTCTTT. Amino acids: CASSPPPGGGVNTEAFF.

The chain recombines TRBV7-8 with TRBJ1-4, with 11 positions matching TRBD1. V shed 1 base and J 3 bases; nucleotides not matched to a gene: 4. This CDR3 is 17 amino acids long. Germline CDR1 SGHVS, CDR2 FQNEAQ. CDR3 sequence: CASSLVWDRGANEKLFF. The CDR3 DNA reads as TGTGCCAGCAGCTTAGTCTGGGACAGGGGGGCTAATGAAAAACTGTTTTTT.

This clone rates as medium-sized. The V call is TRBV6-5, the J call TRBJ2-7, with 11 bases aligning to TRBD1. CDR3 length: 14 residues. Germline CDR1 MNHEY, CDR2 SVGAGI. Unmatched junction bases numbered 7, after V lost 7 bases and J lost 5 bases. CDR3 in DNA: TGTGCCAGCAATCGGGACAGGGGGAACGACGAGCAGTACTTC. Encoded protein: CASNRDRGNDEQYF.

Concerning this clone itself: Sequence at one end of the junction differs from germline and may be a read error. This rearrangement joins TRBV6-5 to TRBJ1-4; weak D call: TRBD1 (5 bases). Looked up from germline, CDR1 is MNHEY and CDR2 is SVGAGI. This CDR3 has 16 amino acids. The CDR3 DNA is TGTGCCAGCAGTAACTCCCCGGGACGTATTAATGAAAAACTGTTTTTT. As protein: CASSNSPGRINEKLFF.

For the CDR3, the DNA is TGTGCCACCAGTGAACCTGGGGACAGGATATGCAACGAGCAGTACTTC. Translated, it gives CATSEPGDRICNEQYF. The rearrangement uses TRBV24-1 and TRBJ2-7, with 8 bases aligning to TRBD1. The CDR3 runs 16 residues. The trim removed 4 bases at V and 5 bases at J, leaving 12 bases unmatched. In germline, CDR1 is KGHDR, CDR2 SFDVKD.

The rearrangement links TRBV20-1 to TRBJ1-4; D is unclear. The CDR3 runs to 13 residues. CDR1 and CDR2 (germline): DFQATT, SNEGSKA (reference sequence). Trimming shortened V by 3 bases and J by 0 bases, and 5 bases separated the two germline ends. The CDR3 loop is CSASLPTNEKLFF. For the CDR3, the DNA is TGCAGTGCTAGTCTGCCAACTAATGAAAAACTGTTTTTT.

The rearrangement links TRBV27 to TRBJ2-5, with a possible D match to TRBD1 (5 bases). The V end was cut by 5 bases, the J end by 0 bases, with 13 bases between. Germline assignment: CDR1 MNHEY and CDR2 SMNVEV (reference sequence). The CDR3 is made up of 15 amino acids. CDR3 nucleotide sequence: TGTGCCAGCAGTACGGAGCCGGACAACCAAGAGACCCAGTACTTC. Translated: CASSTEPDNQETQYF.

The chain uses TRBV5-1 and TRBJ2-7, with TRBD1 as a possible D gene (6 bases). The CDR3 has 14 residues. Trimming shortened V by 4 bases and J by 5 bases, and 16 bases separated the two germline ends. From germline, CDR1 is SGHRS and CDR2 YFSETQ. DNA of the CDR3: TGCGCCAGCAGCCTGAGGGGCAGGGGCAACGAGCAGTACTTC. The encoded protein is CASSLRGRGNEQYF.

V and J are TRBV28 and TRBJ2-1; D unclear. The CDR3 is 11 residues long. CDR1 is MDHEN, CDR2 SYDVKM, per germline. Trimming cost V 1 base and J 5 bases, with 0 bases left between them. CDR3 amino acids: CASSLYNEQFF. The CDR3 nucleotides are TGTGCCAGCAGTTTATACAATGAGCAGTTCTTC.

This chain joins TRBV7-8 and TRBJ2-5; D is uncertain. Trimming cost V 2 bases and J 4 bases, with 14 bases left between them. The CDR3 has 15 amino acids. CDR1 is SGHVS and CDR2 is FQNEAQ in the germline V gene. In DNA form, the CDR3 reads TGTGCCAGCAGCTTAAGGGCCGGGCAGAGAGAGACCCAGTACTTC. Encoded protein: CASSLRAGQRETQYF.

This clone appeared a few times. Other DNA sequences in this specimen translate into the identical CDR3. This rearrangement joins TRBV30 to TRBJ1-2; D ambiguous. Trimming took 4 bases from V and 6 from J, leaving 0 bases between them. This CDR3 has 8 amino acids. Germline lookup yields CDR1 GTSNPN and CDR2 SVGIG (reference sequence). Here the CDR3 DNA reads TGTGCCTGGAATGGCTACACCTTC. Its translation: CAWNGYTF.

This chain connects TRBV20-1 to TRBJ2-1; TRBD1 might be the D (5 bases). The CDR3 consists of 11 residues. Trimming stripped 6 bases from V and 9 bases from J, with 12 bases between. Germline V CDR1 and CDR2: DFQATT, SNEGSKA (reference sequence). CDR3 amino acids: CSAIQGFEQFF. The CDR3 DNA sequence: TGCAGTGCAATCCAGGGCTTTGAGCAGTTCTTC.

This clone appeared a few times. The rearrangement joins TRBV5-4 to TRBJ1-1; D unclear. The V end lost 0 bases, the J end lost 2 bases, and 2 bases lay between the germline ends. CDR1 and CDR2 (germline): SGHNT, YYREEE (reference sequence). This CDR3 region has 12 residues. The CDR3 DNA sequence: TGTGCCAGCAGCTTGGCTAACACTGAAGCTTTCTTT. Translation gives CASSLANTEAFF.

V usage is TRBV9 and J usage is TRBJ2-1; TRBD2 aligns across 7 bases. Germline trimming cut 0 bases from V and 0 bases from J; bases unmatched to any gene: 3. Germline lookup yields CDR1 SGDLS and CDR2 YYNGEE. The CDR3 is 16 residues long. CDR3 in amino acids: CASSVVGGSSYNEQFF. The CDR3 nucleotides are TGTGCCAGCAGCGTAGTGGGCGGGAGCTCCTACAATGAGCAGTTCTTC.

This clone has more than one count but fewer than ten. The V gene is TRBV4-1, the J gene TRBJ1-1, with 11 bases fitting TRBD1. There are 16 residues in the CDR3. Trimming cost V 2 bases and J 4 bases; bases outside gene matches: 6. CDR1 MGHRA and CDR2 YSYEKL come from the germline V gene. The CDR3: CASSQHPGTGGTEAFF. The CDR3 DNA is TGCGCCAGCAGCCAACATCCCGGGACAGGGGGCACTGAAGCTTTCTTT.

This rearrangement joins TRBV19 to TRBJ2-7; TRBD2 agrees at 9 bases. The CDR3 sequence is 16 residues long. J lost 3 bases, V lost 5 bases, and 11 bases had no gene match. The germline gives CDR1 LNHDA, CDR2 SQIVND (reference sequence). The CDR3: CASSARTGAGGYEQYF. The DNA of the CDR3 is TGTGCCAGTAGTGCTCGTACGGGAGCGGGGGGCTACGAGCAGTACTTC. Looking up the rest from reference TRBV19 and TRBJ2-7 gives the full variable domain: DGGITQSPKYLFRKEGQNVTLSCEQNLNHDAMYWYRQDPGQGLRLIYYSQIVNDFQKGDIAEGYSVSREKKESFPLTVTSAQKNPTAFYLCASSARTGAGGYEQYFGPGTRLTVT.